The 32 T cell receptor beta chains below were found in one sample sequenced in a study of CXCR3-negative and CXCR3-positive naive CD8 T cells. Findings of the study overall: Naive CXCR3-positive cells had TRB CDR3s more hydrophobic than those of CXCR3-negative naive cells.

The antigens these receptors bind are not known. 5' RACE with UMI labels generated the TRB cDNA libraries. Following a re-call of the 5' RACE reads, TCRdb has one entry per CDR3 protein and lacks DNA. Here the sample table reports 140,000 to 150,000 distinct CDR3 sequences. Material: naive CXCR3+ CD8+ T cells from blood. Subset given: CD45RO-CCR7+CD27+CD95- naive CD8+ T cells expressing CXCR3 (TNR3+). Source of these receptors: a human donor in good health. Some clones in this sample may be carry-over from other donors' samples.

This sequence joins TRBV20-1 and TRBJ2-3. CDR1 and CDR2 (germline): DFQATT, SNEGSKA (reference sequence). CDR3 length: 16 residues. CDR3 in amino acids: CSARDRSLTRTDTQYF.

The CDR3 protein is CASSQAESGEQYF. The V call is TRBV27, the J call TRBJ2-7; the D gene TCRdb calls, TRBD2, cannot be checked with no DNA. Per the germline V gene, CDR1 is MNHEY and CDR2 is SMNVEV (reference sequence). The CDR3 sequence is 13 residues long.

The genes are TRBV7-6 and TRBJ2-1; absent DNA, TCRdb's TRBD2 call cannot be checked. The CDR3 runs to 16 residues. Germline V gene data show CDR1 as SGHVS and CDR2 as FNYEAQ. Here the CDR3 reads CASSLYPASGYNEQFF.

This chain uses TRBV15 with TRBJ2-5. The CDR3 has 14 residues. The germline V gene encodes CDR1 LNHNV and CDR2 YYDKDF (reference sequence). CDR3 sequence: CATSYLGQQETQYF. The entire variable domain, with the rest obtained from reference TRBV15 and TRBJ2-5, is as follows: DAMVIQNPRYQVTQFGKPVTLSCSQTLNHNVMYWYQQKSSQAPKLLFHYYDKDFNNEADTPDNFQSRRPNTSFCFLDIRSPGLGDTAMYLCATSYLGQQETQYFGPGTRLLVL.

The rearrangement uses TRBV5-1 and TRBJ2-7; the TRBD1 assignment by TCRdb is unverifiable without DNA. This CDR3 has 14 residues. Germline CDR1 is SGHRS and CDR2 is YFSETQ. CDR3 in amino acids: CASSPGTGPHEQYF.

The chain is built from TRBV7-9 and TRBJ2-7; lacking DNA, the TRBD1 call made by TCRdb goes unchecked. Germline V gene data show CDR1 as SEHNR and CDR2 as FQNEAQ (reference sequence). CDR3 length: 16 residues. CDR3 loop: CASSELSDRAFDEQYF.

The chain carries TRBV28 and TRBJ2-6; TCRdb indicates TRBD2, and absent DNA this call remains unverified. The CDR3 is 14 residues long. CDR1 is MDHEN and CDR2 is SYDVKM in the germline V gene. CDR3: CASSLRGPANVLTF.

V is TRBV12-3 or TRBV12-4 and J is TRBJ1-5; TCRdb selects TRBD1, and the lack of DNA leaves this call unchecked. This CDR3 contains 14 residues. The CDR3 reads CASSQQGPNQPQHF.

V is TRBV9 and J is TRBJ2-3; TCRdb picks TRBD1, but there is no DNA to check that call. The CDR3 length is 15 residues. Germline loops: CDR1 SGDLS, CDR2 YYNGEE. The CDR3 region is CASSVEGRGTDTQYF.

The chain employs TRBV10-1 and TRBJ2-7; the D call from TCRdb, TRBD2, cannot be confirmed without DNA. The CDR3 spans 16 residues. Germline CDR1 WNHNN, CDR2 SYGVQD (reference sequence). The CDR3 reads CASSEIGLAGAGEQYF.

This chain connects TRBV28 to TRBJ1-5. Germline V gene sequence: CDR1 MDHEN, CDR2 SYDVKM. The CDR3 consists of 15 residues. CDR3 protein: CASSPSRVGNQPQHF. The whole variable domain, filled in from reference TRBV28 and TRBJ1-5, reads DVKVTQSSRYLVKRTGEKVFLECVQDMDHENMFWYRQDPGLGLRLIYFSYDVKMKEKGDIPEGYSVSREKKERFSLILESASTNQTSMYLCASSPSRVGNQPQHFGDGTRLSIL.

The rearrangement joins TRBV7-8 to TRBJ2-5; as DNA is missing, the TRBD1 call by TCRdb cannot be tested. CDR3 length: 14 amino acids. The germline V gene encodes CDR1 SGHVS and CDR2 FQNEAQ. CDR3 loop: CASSPGGIQETQYF.

This chain links TRBV3-1 with TRBJ2-2. The CDR3 loop spans 14 amino acids. CDR1 is LGHDT and CDR2 is YNNKEL in the germline V gene (reference sequence). The CDR3 protein is CASSLSQDTGELFF. Variable domain in full (rest from reference TRBV3-1 and TRBJ2-2): DTAVSQTPKYLVTQMGNDKSIKCEQNLGHDTMYWYKQDSKKFLKIMFSYNNKELIINETVPNRFSPKSPDKAHLNLHINSLELGDSAVYFCASSLSQDTGELFFGEGSRLTVL.

The chain employs TRBV5-6 and TRBJ2-3; the D call of TRBD1 rests on TCRdb alone, since no DNA is present to check it. Germline loops: CDR1 SGHDT, CDR2 YYEEEE. CDR3 size: 14 residues. This CDR3 reads CASSPGQATDTQYF.

The gene calls are TRBV27 and TRBJ2-3; with no DNA, the TCRdb D assignment of TRBD2 cannot be verified. The CDR3 contains 15 residues. CDR1 is MNHEY, CDR2 SMNVEV, per germline (reference sequence). The CDR3 region is CASSFVGVDTDTQYF.

The chain carries TRBV25-1 and TRBJ2-1; TCRdb reports TRBD1, a call that lacks DNA to check it against. The CDR3 has 19 amino acids. Germline values: CDR1 MGHDK, CDR2 SYGVNS. The CDR3 sequence: CASSGALFNGGGGPNEQFF.

The chain combines TRBV29-1 with TRBJ2-1; the D gene TCRdb calls, TRBD1, cannot be checked with no DNA. CDR1 and CDR2 from the germline V gene are SQVTM and ANQGSEA. This CDR3 is 12 amino acids long. CDR3 residues: CSVARRRYEQFF.

The chain links TRBV4-1 to TRBJ1-3; TCRdb outputs TRBD1, but without DNA this stays unchecked. The CDR3 has 16 amino acids. The V gene's germline CDR1 is MGHRA and CDR2 YSYEKL. The CDR3 here is CASRDRPGGSGNTIYF.

The gene calls are TRBV7-8 and TRBJ2-4; TCRdb reports TRBD1, a call that lacks DNA to check it against. Germline V gene lookup returns CDR1 SGHVS and CDR2 FQNEAQ. The CDR3 loop spans 17 amino acids. CDR3: CASSLVGSGPAKNIQYF. The whole variable domain, remainder taken from reference TRBV7-8 and TRBJ2-4, is GAGVSQSPRYKVAKRGQDVALRCDPISGHVSLFWYQQALGQGPEFLTYFQNEAQLDKSGLPSDRFFAERPEGSVSTLKIQRTQQEDSAVYLCASSLVGSGPAKNIQYFGAGTRLSVL.

The gene calls are TRBV7-8 and TRBJ2-7; the TRBD1 assignment by TCRdb is unverifiable without DNA. The germline CDR1 and CDR2 sequences are SGHVS and FQNEAQ. The CDR3 extends over 15 amino acids. The CDR3 here is CATSLGGRGTYEQYF.

This chain connects TRBV2 to TRBJ2-5; TCRdb indicates TRBD1, and absent DNA this call remains unverified. This CDR3 region has 14 residues. The germline gives CDR1 SNHLY, CDR2 FYNNEI. Here the CDR3 reads CASSTPGQGETQYF.

CDR3 in amino acids: CATQGSSSYEQYF. The rearrangement joins TRBV12-5 to TRBJ2-7. The germline gives CDR1 LGHNT, CDR2 FRNRAP. CDR3 length: 13 amino acids. The full variable domain, completed using reference TRBV12-5 and TRBJ2-7, is DARVTQTPRHKVTEMGQEVTMRCQPILGHNTVFWYRQTMMQGLELLAYFRNRAPLDDSGMPKDRFSAEMPDATLATLKIQPSEPRDSAVYFCATQGSSSYEQYFGPGTRLTVT.

This chain connects TRBV9 to TRBJ1-1. The CDR3 is made up of 15 amino acids. CDR1 is SGDLS, CDR2 YYNGEE, per germline. The CDR3 here is CASSVEWDPNTEAFF.

The V call is TRBV11-2, the J call TRBJ2-3. The CDR3 spans 14 residues. Looked up from germline, CDR1 is SGHAT and CDR2 is FQNNGV. The CDR3 loop reads CASSMEFSTDTQYF.

The chain combines TRBV25-1 with TRBJ1-4. This CDR3 region has 15 residues. The germline gives CDR1 MGHDK, CDR2 SYGVNS. CDR3: CASSEYTLFNEKLFF.

The V and J genes are TRBV5-1 and TRBJ1-1. The CDR3 is 12 residues long. Per the germline V gene, CDR1 is SGHRS and CDR2 is YFSETQ. CDR3: CASSLPGLEAFF.

The chain combines TRBV21-1 with TRBJ2-7. TRBV21-1 is noted as a pseudogene. The CDR3 spans 12 residues. This chain's CDR3 is CASSKRGDEQYF.

The chain has TRBV7-2 and TRBJ2-3; TCRdb names TRBD1, which stays unverified in the absence of DNA. The length of the CDR3 is 17 residues. Germline V lookup: CDR1 SGHTA, CDR2 FQGNSA. The CDR3 sequence is CASSQLNRGPSTDTQYF.

The chain carries TRBV4-3 and TRBJ2-3. Germline CDR1 is LGHNA and CDR2 is YSLEER. The CDR3 runs to 13 residues. CDR3: CASSQERTDTQYF.

The rearrangement links TRBV6-5 to TRBJ1-4; TCRdb calls TRBD1, which cannot be checked without DNA. Germline V gives CDR1 MNHEY, CDR2 SVGAGI. CDR3 size: 13 residues. The chain's CDR3 is CASSPGPFGKLFF.

The gene calls are TRBV5-1 and TRBJ2-1; checking the TCRdb D call of TRBD1 is not possible without DNA. CDR1 is SGHRS, CDR2 YFSETQ, per germline. CDR3 size: 17 residues. CDR3 in amino acids: CASSLEGAGSSYNEQFF.

The rearrangement joins TRBV30 to TRBJ1-1. The CDR3 is made up of 15 amino acids. Germline assignment: CDR1 GTSNPN and CDR2 SVGIG (reference sequence). The CDR3 is CAWSPGIGFSTEAFF.